This is a list of T cell receptor beta chains from one sample in a study of OX40 agonist ivuxolimab in advanced cancers. Clones were sequenced by immunoSEQ multiplex PCR, and TCRdb holds only the in-frame ones, with some missing. This repertoire shows over 75,000 clones, about 90% found once; its top ten account for 1.5% to 2%. The specimen was CD4+ or CD8+ T cells sorted from blood, collected in a trial of the OX40 agonist ivuxolimab. All receptors come from an adult with an advanced solid tumor such as melanoma, head and neck, liver or kidney cancer. The CDR3 runs from the conserved cysteine through the conserved F or W. Fields, in order: clone size, V gene, D gene, J gene, CDR3 DNA, CDR3 protein. A D gene is named only where the DNA matches it firmly. For some rows the clone size is stated as once, few or many, or as a class when expanded; others skip it.

many	TRBV19	.	TRBJ1-2	TGTGCCAGTAGTATTCGAGGGAGCCGCCTGGGGAGCTACACCTTC	CASSIRGSRLGSYTF
.	TRBV11-2	.	TRBJ1-5	TGTGCCAGCAGCTTAGACAGGGTGGGACAGCCCCAGCATTTT	CASSLDRVGQPQHF
.	TRBV11-2	TRBD1	TRBJ2-2	TGTGCCAGCAGCTCGCACAGGGGCAGGACCGGGGAGCTGTTTTTT	CASSSHRGRTGELFF
.	TRBV7-7	.	TRBJ2-5	TGTGCTAGCAGCTTCAGTCGGGAGGAGACCCAGTACTTC	CASSFSREETQYF
.	TRBV7-9	.	TRBJ1-1	TGTGCCAGCAACTTAAAAGAGGGTACTGAAGCTTTCTTT	CASNLKEGTEAFF
.	TRBV11-3	TRBD1	TRBJ2-5	TGTGCCAGCAGCTCGAGAGGACAGGGGGGCCAAGAGACCCAGTACTTC	CASSSRGQGGQETQYF
.	TRBV7-2	.	TRBJ2-7	TGTGCCAGCAGCTTAGCGGTTGGGGGCCCCTACGAGCAGTACTTC	CASSLAVGGPYEQYF
.	TRBV5-1	TRBD1	TRBJ2-3	TGCGCCAGCAGCCCGGAGACAGGGGGCACAGATACGCAGTATTTT	CASSPETGGTDTQYF
.	TRBV2	TRBD1	TRBJ2-7	TGTGCCAGCAGTGAACATTGGGACAGTTACGAGCAGTACTTC	CASSEHWDSYEQYF
.	TRBV2	.	TRBJ1-2	TGTGCCAGCAGGGAGGGACAAGTCTATGGCTACACCTTC	CASREGQVYGYTF
.	TRBV7-9	TRBD2	TRBJ2-3	TGTGCCAGCAGCCCCGGACTAGCTCCCAACCGAGATACGCAGTATTTT	CASSPGLAPNRDTQYF